The 28 T cell receptor beta chains given below trace back to one sample, sequenced in a study of cytotoxic CD8 clonotypes in ibrutinib-treated CLL. Profiled with immunoSEQ multiplex PCR; TCRdb holds only in-frame clones, not every one. The sample contains about 300,000 clones, approximately 79% of which appear only once. The sample was PBMCs, taken at disease progression, from a patient treated with ibrutinib. The receptors here all came from a human donor with chronic lymphocytic leukemia.

The V and J genes are TRBV7-9 and TRBJ1-4; D gene ambiguous. CDR3 length: 14 residues. V was cut by 5 bases and J by 4 bases, with 11 bases left in between. CDR1 SEHNR and CDR2 FQNEAQ come from the germline V gene (reference sequence). The CDR3 DNA reads as TGTGCCAGCAGCCGAGGATCCGTTAATGAAAAACTGTTTTTT. Translated, it gives CASSRGSVNEKLFF.

The V gene is TRBV15, the J gene TRBJ2-1; 9 nucleotides agree with TRBD2. Trimming took 7 bases from V and 7 from J; bases not matched to a gene: 11. Germline CDR1 is LNHNV and CDR2 is YYDKDF (reference sequence). This CDR3 region has 15 residues. The CDR3 here is CATIDLRGGWNEQFF. For the CDR3, the DNA is TGTGCCACCATCGATTTGCGGGGGGGCTGGAATGAGCAGTTCTTC. Full variable domain (outside the CDR3, taken from reference TRBV15 and TRBJ2-1): DAMVIQNPRYQVTQFGKPVTLSCSQTLNHNVMYWYQQKSSQAPKLLFHYYDKDFNNEADTPDNFQSRRPNTSFCFLDIRSPGLGDTAMYLCATIDLRGGWNEQFFGPGTRLTVL.

The chain has TRBV7-9 and TRBJ1-4, with TRBD1 matching over 8 bases. Per the germline V gene, CDR1 is SEHNR and CDR2 is FQNEAQ (reference sequence). J lost 4 bases, V lost 4 bases, and 8 bases had no gene match. The CDR3 has 16 residues. CDR3 nucleotides: TGTGCCAGCAGCTCCCCCGGGACAGGTTATAATGAAAAACTGTTTTTT. Translated: CASSSPGTGYNEKLFF.

The rearrangement uses TRBV5-1 and TRBJ2-7, with 8 bases identical to TRBD2. Germline V gene lookup returns CDR1 SGHRS and CDR2 YFSETQ. The CDR3 extends over 14 amino acids. J lost 3 bases, V lost 3 bases, and 5 bases had no gene match. CDR3 residues: CASSSDRGGYEQYF. CDR3 bases: TGCGCCAGCAGCTCTGACCGGGGGGGCTACGAGCAGTACTTC.

The chain recombines TRBV10-3 with TRBJ2-7; D not resolved. CDR1 is ENHRY, CDR2 SYGVKD, per germline. V lost 11 bases, J lost 2 bases, and 10 bases lay in between. The CDR3 has 11 residues. The CDR3 nucleotides are TGTGCCGCCCTTGGCACCTACGAGCAGTACTTC. Residues: CAALGTYEQYF.

CDR3 bases: TGTGCCACCAGGGTCCCCGTTACGGTCGAGCAGTACTTC. It translates to CATRVPVTVEQYF. The gene calls are TRBV10-3 and TRBJ2-7, with D possibly TRBD1 on 5 matching bases. Looked up from germline, CDR1 is ENHRY and CDR2 is SYGVKD. The CDR3 totals 13 residues. Trimming removed 10 bases at V and 6 bases at J, with 19 bases between.

The rearrangement uses TRBV7-8 and TRBJ2-7, with 9 bases aligning to TRBD2. V shed 7 bases and J 4 bases; nucleotides not matched to a gene: 17. Germline CDR1 reads SGHVS; CDR2 reads FQNEAQ. CDR3 length: 17 residues. CDR3 sequence (DNA): TGTGCCAGCACCACCCCCCGCGAGGCTAGCGGGATGTACGAGCAGTACTTC. Translated, it gives CASTTPREASGMYEQYF.

The chain carries TRBV2 and TRBJ2-7; D uncertain. The germline CDR1 and CDR2 sequences are SNHLY and FYNNEI. The CDR3 is 12 amino acids. Trimming stripped 8 bases from V and 6 bases from J, with 14 bases between. The CDR3 reads CASPEPLCEQYF. The DNA for the CDR3 is TGTGCCAGCCCCGAACCCCTCTGCGAGCAGTACTTC. Filled out from reference TRBV2 and TRBJ2-7, the complete variable domain reads EPEVTQTPSHQVTQMGQEVILRCVPISNHLYFYWYRQILGQKVEFLVSFYNNEISEKSEIFDDQFSVERPDGSNFTLKIRSTKLEDSAMYFCASPEPLCEQYFGPGTRLTVT.

The V and J genes are TRBV19 and TRBJ1-3, with D maybe TRBD1 (5 bases). The CDR3 consists of 17 residues. The V end was cut by 7 bases, the J end by 0 bases, with 19 bases between. From germline, CDR1 is LNHDA and CDR2 SQIVND (reference sequence). The CDR3 loop reads CASTRTGRSSSGNTIYF. The CDR3 coding sequence is TGTGCCAGTACCAGAACGGGACGTTCAAGCTCTGGAAACACCATATATTTT.

The genes are TRBV27 and TRBJ2-7; 11 bases line up with TRBD1. Germline V lookup: CDR1 MNHEY, CDR2 SMNVEV (reference sequence). The ends lost 6 bases at V and 2 bases at J; junction bases unmatched: 6. The CDR3 covers 15 residues. The CDR3 sequence: CASRYRTGGAYEQYF. CDR3 in DNA: TGTGCCAGCAGATACAGGACAGGGGGCGCCTACGAGCAGTACTTC.

V usage is TRBV2 and J usage is TRBJ1-4; the D gene is possibly TRBD1 (5 bases). Germline CDR1 SNHLY, CDR2 FYNNEI. CDR3 length equals 13 residues. The ends were cut back, 6 bases at V and 8 bases at J, with 13 bases in the middle. CDR3 sequence (DNA): TGTGCCAGCAGAAACGGGGGTGGGGAAAAACTGTTTTTT. Encoded protein: CASRNGGGEKLFF.

The chain has TRBV25-1 and TRBJ2-7; 9 nucleotides line up with TRBD1. The V gene's germline CDR1 is MGHDK and CDR2 SYGVNS. The length of the CDR3 is 15 residues. The V segment lost 2 bases and the J segment 2 bases; nucleotides outside the gene matches: 4. CDR3 in amino acids: CASSEPDRGAYEQYF. The CDR3 DNA reads as TGTGCCAGCAGTGAACCCGACAGGGGGGCCTACGAGCAGTACTTC.

The chain couples TRBV4-1 to TRBJ2-2; D uncertain. Germline V gives CDR1 MGHRA, CDR2 YSYEKL. Trimming stripped 4 bases from V and 1 base from J, with 13 bases between. The CDR3 is made up of 16 amino acids. The CDR3: CASSPPDGLNTGELFF. The DNA of the CDR3 is TGCGCCAGCAGCCCCCCGGACGGTTTGAACACCGGGGAGCTGTTTTTT.

The rearrangement joins TRBV28 to TRBJ2-3; TRBD1 matches 11 bases. The germline CDR1 and CDR2 sequences are MDHEN and SYDVKM. The CDR3 runs to 18 residues. The V segment lost 2 bases and the J segment 4 bases; nucleotides outside the gene matches: 11. The CDR3 region is CASSLGIVGQGAADTQYF. The CDR3 region has the DNA TGTGCCAGCAGTTTAGGGATCGTAGGACAGGGGGCTGCAGATACGCAGTATTTT.

This rearrangement joins TRBV2 to TRBJ2-1, with D possibly TRBD2 on 5 matching bases. Trimming stripped 3 bases from V and 4 bases from J, with 13 bases between. CDR1 SNHLY and CDR2 FYNNEI come from the germline V gene. CDR3 length: 15 amino acids. For the CDR3, the DNA is TGTGCCAGCAGTGATCCTAGCCTACAGTACAATGAGCAGTTCTTC. Translation gives CASSDPSLQYNEQFF. The full variable domain, with the rest looked up from reference TRBV2 and TRBJ2-1, is EPEVTQTPSHQVTQMGQEVILRCVPISNHLYFYWYRQILGQKVEFLVSFYNNEISEKSEIFDDQFSVERPDGSNFTLKIRSTKLEDSAMYFCASSDPSLQYNEQFFGPGTRLTVL.

The rearrangement joins TRBV4-3 to TRBJ2-3, with 13 bases fitting TRBD2. The trim removed 0 bases at V and 1 base at J, leaving 4 bases unmatched. CDR3 length: 18 amino acids. The germline V gene encodes CDR1 LGHNA and CDR2 YSLEER. The CDR3, as DNA: TGCGCCAGCAGCCAAGATCTACTAGCGGGAGGGCGCACAGATACGCAGTATTTT. Amino acids: CASSQDLLAGGRTDTQYF.

This clone came up a few times. This chain uses TRBV7-3 with TRBJ1-6; 12 bases line up with TRBD1. The germline V gene has CDR1 SGHTA and CDR2 FQGTGA. V lost 5 bases, J lost 11 bases, and 4 bases stayed unmatched. The CDR3 covers 14 residues. The CDR3 sequence: CASSPGQGATPLHF. The CDR3 region has the DNA TGTGCCAGCAGCCCGGGACAGGGGGCTACACCCCTCCACTTT.

This clone was found a few times. The V gene is TRBV7-2, the J gene TRBJ2-3; either TRBD1 or TRBD2 may fit D (6 bases each). This CDR3 is built from 14 residues. V was pared by 1 base and J by 8 bases, with 13 bases between. Germline V gene data show CDR1 as SGHTA and CDR2 as FQGNSA. In DNA, the CDR3 is TGTGCCAGCAGCTTAGAAGGGGGGAAGCCTACGCAGTATTTT. It is translated as CASSLEGGKPTQYF. Together with reference TRBV7-2 and TRBJ2-3, the CDR3 gives the full variable domain: GAGVSQSPSNKVTEKGKDVELRCDPISGHTALYWYRQSLGQGLEFLIYFQGNSAPDKSGLPSDRFSAERTGGSVSTLTIQRTQQEDSAVYLCASSLEGGKPTQYFGPGTRLTVL.

The J gene is TRBJ2-6, the V gene TRBV10-2; D gene unclear. V dropped 3 bases and J dropped 11 bases, with 14 bases sitting between them. Looked up from germline, CDR1 is WSHSY and CDR2 is SAAADI. The CDR3 has 14 residues. The CDR3 is CASSDQAWFHVLTF. In DNA, the CDR3 is TGCGCCAGCAGTGACCAAGCTTGGTTTCACGTCCTGACTTTC.

The rearrangement links TRBV4-3 to TRBJ2-7; the match to TRBD1 covers 7 bases. J was trimmed by 3 bases and V by 1 base; bases with no gene match: 9. The CDR3 sequence is 16 residues long. Per the germline V gene, CDR1 is LGHNA and CDR2 is YSLEER. Here the CDR3 DNA reads TGCGCCAGCAGCCAAGCTGCACAGGGGCCAAGCTACGAGCAGTACTTC. This gives the protein CASSQAAQGPSYEQYF.

V and J are TRBV4-2 and TRBJ2-1; TRBD2 aligns across 8 bases. J gave up 6 bases and V 1 base, and 5 bases lay outside the gene matches. The germline V gene encodes CDR1 LGHNA and CDR2 YNFKEQ. The CDR3 is 15 amino acids. The CDR3 DNA follows: TGTGCCAGCAGCCAAGCGGGGGGGCCCAGCAATGAGCAGTTCTTC. Protein: CASSQAGGPSNEQFF.

The rearrangement uses TRBV9 and TRBJ2-2; unclear D gene. V shed 0 bases and J shed 4 bases, with 4 bases lying between them. Germline CDR1 SGDLS, CDR2 YYNGEE. This CDR3 has 13 residues. The CDR3 loop reads CASSVASTGELFF. DNA of the CDR3: TGTGCCAGCAGCGTAGCTAGCACCGGGGAGCTGTTTTTT.

This clone came up once. This sequence joins TRBV28 and TRBJ1-1; 7 bases are a match to TRBD1. V trimming: 5 bases; J trimming: 11 bases; junction bases outside the gene matches: 8. This CDR3 comprises 12 residues. Per germline, CDR1 MDHEN and CDR2 SYDVKM. The CDR3 here is CASSNQGGSAFF. CDR3 nucleotide sequence: TGTGCCAGCAGTAATCAGGGGGGTAGCGCTTTCTTT.

J is TRBJ1-3 and V is TRBV18; no firm D call. Trimming left V 7 bases short and J 4 bases short, with 11 bases between. Looked up from germline, CDR1 is KGHSH and CDR2 is LQKENI. The CDR3 has 13 residues. This CDR3 is CASFPSSGNTIYF. The CDR3 DNA reads TGTGCCAGCTTCCCCAGTTCCGGAAACACCATATATTTT.

The V and J genes are TRBV19 and TRBJ2-5, with D maybe TRBD1 (6 bases). This CDR3 has 13 amino acids. The V end was cut by 10 bases, the J end by 4 bases, with 16 bases between. CDR1 is LNHDA and CDR2 is SQIVND in the germline V gene (reference sequence). CDR3 loop: CATSHRAGETQYF. In DNA, the CDR3 is TGTGCCACCTCCCACAGGGCTGGAGAGACCCAGTACTTC.

This clone showed up just once. The CDR3, as DNA: TGTGCCAGCAGCTTAACAGGGACCTACGAGCAGTACTTC. Translation gives CASSLTGTYEQYF. The rearrangement links TRBV11-2 to TRBJ2-7, with D tentatively TRBD1 (6 bases). The CDR3 sequence is 13 residues long. Trimming stripped 2 bases from V and 2 bases from J, with 7 bases between. The germline V gene has CDR1 SGHAT and CDR2 FQNNGV.

This chain uses TRBV25-1 with TRBJ1-5; 7 bases fit TRBD1. CDR3 length: 14 residues. Per germline, CDR1 MGHDK and CDR2 SYGVNS. Unmatched junction bases numbered 10, after V lost 9 bases and J lost 5 bases. The CDR3 DNA sequence: TGTGCCAGTACTCCTACAGGGGAGGATCAGCCCCAGCATTTT. It specifies CASTPTGEDQPQHF.

The rearrangement links TRBV5-1 to TRBJ1-6; a possible D gene is TRBD1 (5 bases). V was clipped by 0 bases and J by 10 bases, with 8 bases between them. The CDR3 spans 13 residues. CDR1 and CDR2 from the germline V gene are SGHRS and YFSETQ. This CDR3 is CASSLGGSSPLHF. The CDR3 DNA reads TGCGCCAGCAGCTTGGGGGGGTCCTCACCCCTCCACTTT.